This T cell receptor beta chain was captured by sequencing in a study of early T cells in non-severe SARS-CoV-2 infection. Study in general: Bulk RNA taken from unsorted whole blood was sequenced, leaving chains unpaired. Overall study results and limits: Matching with VDJdb favored anti-spike CD8 responses (missing private and CD4 specificities).

A single record per CDR3 protein comes from TCRdb applying MiXCR to the 5' RACE reads. The sample has roughly 60,000 distinct CDR3 sequences; about 8.4% are singletons. This clonotype was counted ten times or more. Its target is not known. The clonotype originates from an adult who was a healthcare worker with PCR-confirmed SARS-CoV-2 infection or an uninfected control (not recorded which). Sequencing used whole blood.

The CDR3 loop is CASSYSRAGAHYYEQYF. CDR3 DNA: TGTGCCAGCAGTTACTCGAGAGCGGGAGCCCACTACTACGAGCAGTACTTC. This chain uses TRBV6-5 with TRBJ2-7; 8 bases agree with TRBD2. There are 17 residues in the CDR3. Trimming at V came to 0 bases and at J to 3 bases, leaving 10 bases not matched to a gene. The germline V gene has CDR1 MNHEY and CDR2 SVGAGI.